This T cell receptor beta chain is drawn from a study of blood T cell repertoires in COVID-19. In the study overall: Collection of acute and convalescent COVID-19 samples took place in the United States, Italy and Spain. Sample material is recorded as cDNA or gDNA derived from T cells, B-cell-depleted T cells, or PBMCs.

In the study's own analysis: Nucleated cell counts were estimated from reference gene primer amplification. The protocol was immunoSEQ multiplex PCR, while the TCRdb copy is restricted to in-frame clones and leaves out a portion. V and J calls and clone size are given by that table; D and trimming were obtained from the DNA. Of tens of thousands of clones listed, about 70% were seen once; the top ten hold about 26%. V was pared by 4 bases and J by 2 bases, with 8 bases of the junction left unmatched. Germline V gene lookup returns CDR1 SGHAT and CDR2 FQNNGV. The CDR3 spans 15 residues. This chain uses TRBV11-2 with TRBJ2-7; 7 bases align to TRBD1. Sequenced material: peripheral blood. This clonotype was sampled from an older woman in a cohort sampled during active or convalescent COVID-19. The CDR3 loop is CASSYRPGTAYEQYF. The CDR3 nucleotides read TGTGCCAGCAGCTACCGCCCCGGGACAGCCTACGAGCAGTACTTC.